The sequence of this T cell receptor beta chain was determined in a study of blood T cell repertoires in COVID-19 (TCRdb year 2020). Broadly, across the study: Samples covering the acute and convalescent phases of COVID-19 were provided by collaborators in the United States, Italy and Spain. The material from the prospective study consisted of cDNA or gDNA derived from T cells, B-cell-depleted T cells, or PBMCs. Subjects who had been exposed to COVID-19, were actively infected with it, or had recovered from it provided the deeply sampled blood TCRbeta repertoires that made up the dataset. The repertoires were made available in a free public database intended to serve as a resource for research on the immune response to SARS-CoV-2. The samples were drawn from the first 160 participants of the ongoing ImmuneRACE study and from 1,254 subjects provided by 6 global collaborators. The sample metadata nearly always contained a de-identified subject ID, COVID-19 status, age in years and sex. Where available, HLA class I and class II types were obtained from metadata supplied by the sample provider rather than from assay-based typing.

TCRbeta CDR3 regions were amplified from genomic DNA using the immunoSEQ Assay, a bias-controlled multiplex PCR. On the study's bioinformatics: The number of nucleated cells in each sample was estimated by amplification of reference gene primers within the assay. To quantify the absolute abundance of each unique TCRbeta CDR3 rearrangement, sequence reads were collapsed and filtered. For each sample, productive Simpson clonality was calculated as the square root of Simpson's diversity index over productive rearrangements. What TCRdb holds here is the immuneACCESS table cut down to in-frame rearrangements. Part of the clones is not present; checked against another copy, under half of the missing clones reflect an unresolved V gene, and the others are unexplained. V, J and clone size reflect that table, while D and trimming were determined from the DNA. The sample data list a few hundred thousand clones, and 70% to 90% of these were observed just once. The leading ten clones occupy over 15% of the sample.

Overall results and qualifications from the work: The quantity of clinical and demographic metadata differed by source and by participant and was supplied without curation.

At one collaborating source in Seattle, patients were enrolled during active infection and were followed longitudinally through the course of disease. The collaborating institutions used their own protocols to collect whole blood in K2EDTA tubes. For TCRbeta analysis, collaborators shipped samples as frozen whole blood, isolated PBMCs, or DNA extracted from either of those sample types. Worth noting for this clone: Its antigen specificity is not known. The record has no base qualities; no much larger clone is one base away.

V was cut back by 4 bases and J by 2 bases, leaving a gap of 15 bases between them. Taken from the germline V gene (reference sequence), the CDR1 and CDR2 loops are LGHDT and YNNKEL. From cysteine to phenylalanine, the CDR3 is 15 amino acids long. The CDR3 DNA has 45 bases and is translated from base 1. The sequence derives from a middle-aged man with COVID-19, enrolled during active disease. Sequences were obtained from peripheral blood. The V and J genes are TRBV3-1 (or the pseudogene TRBV3-2) and TRBJ2-7; TRBD2 could be the D gene, as 6 bases match. The nucleotide sequence reads as follows: TGTGCCAGCAGCCTCCGACTAGGAGGAGCCTACGAGCAGTACTTC. Its protein is CASSLRLGGAYEQYF.